Sequencing of this T cell receptor beta chain was carried out in a study of T-cell reconstitution after alpha-beta-depleted transplantation in children. The ends were cut back, 6 bases at V and 5 bases at J, with 16 bases in the middle. The CDR3 is 14 residues long. Germline assignment: CDR1 MDHEN and CDR2 SYDVKM. Many counts were recorded for this clonotype. Using unique molecular identifiers, the investigators prepared the TCRbeta library. TCRdb reprocessed the PCR reads via MiXCR and lists one record per CDR3 protein. The sample includes roughly 100,000 distinct CDR3 sequences, 7% to 10% of them seen just once.

The origin of this receptor is a human donor who donated a stem cell graft to a child with congenital amegakaryocytic thrombocytopenia. This material consisted of PBMCs from the stem cell graft donor, taken from the stem cell graft. The chain has TRBV28 and TRBJ2-5; TRBD2 might be the D (6 bases). CDR3 protein: CASSRGGVGETQYF. The CDR3 DNA reads as TGTGCCAGCAGCCGCGGCGGGGTCGGGGAGACCCAGTACTTC. Variable domain in full (rest from reference TRBV28 and TRBJ2-5): DVKVTQSSRYLVKRTGEKVFLECVQDMDHENMFWYRQDPGLGLRLIYFSYDVKMKEKGDIPEGYSVSREKKERFSLILESASTNQTSMYLCASSRGGVGETQYFGPGTRLLVL.